A selection of T cell receptor beta chains follows, all from one sample in a study of early T cells in non-severe SARS-CoV-2 infection. TCRdb used MiXCR to reprocess the 5' RACE reads, holding one entry per CDR3 protein. The data hold over 35,000 distinct CDR3 sequences, with about 4.5% observed a single time. The sequenced sample was whole blood. The receptors originated from an adult who was a healthcare worker with PCR-confirmed SARS-CoV-2 infection or an uninfected control (not recorded which). The CDR3 runs from the conserved cysteine through the conserved F or W. Each record gives: CDR3 DNA, CDR3 protein, J gene, D gene, clone size, V gene. The D gene is left open where the match is weak. Clone size is not always given. Where it is, it says once, few, many or a class for expanded clones.

CDR3nt: TGTGCCAGCAGCTTAGGAACAGGGCAAAGGGAGACCCAGTACTTC; CDR3aa: CASSLGTGQRETQYF; j_gene: TRBJ2-5; d_gene: NA; abundance: many; v_gene: TRBV7-9
CDR3nt: TGTGCCAGCAGTGGGACTAGCGGGAAAATAGATACGCAGTATTTT; CDR3aa: CASSGTSGKIDTQYF; j_gene: TRBJ2-3; d_gene: TRBD2; abundance: many; v_gene: TRBV12-3/TRBV12-4
CDR3nt: TGCGCCAGCAGCGAGGGACGGTCAGACACTGAAGCTTTCTTT; CDR3aa: CASSEGRSDTEAFF; j_gene: TRBJ1-1; d_gene: NA; abundance: many; v_gene: TRBV5-1
CDR3nt: TGCAGTGCTACAGACCGGGACGGATCTTGGAATACTGAAGCTTTCTTT; CDR3aa: CSATDRDGSWNTEAFF; j_gene: TRBJ1-1; d_gene: NA; abundance: many; v_gene: TRBV20-1
CDR3nt: TGTGCCAGCAGCTTTGGCGAAAACTATGGCTACACCTTC; CDR3aa: CASSFGENYGYTF; j_gene: TRBJ1-2; d_gene: NA; abundance: NA; v_gene: TRBV5-4
CDR3nt: TGTGCCAGCAGCCCCTCCACGATTAACTATGGCTACACCTTC; CDR3aa: CASSPSTINYGYTF; j_gene: TRBJ1-2; d_gene: NA; abundance: many; v_gene: TRBV16
CDR3nt: TGTGCCAGCATCCTAACTGGCGGGCACTCCTACAATGAGCAGTTCTTC; CDR3aa: CASILTGGHSYNEQFF; j_gene: TRBJ2-1; d_gene: NA; abundance: many; v_gene: TRBV11-2
CDR3nt: TGCAGCGTTCGGGGGAACAATAATTCACCCCTCCACTTT; CDR3aa: CSVRGNNNSPLHF; j_gene: TRBJ1-6; d_gene: NA; abundance: many; v_gene: TRBV29-1
CDR3nt: TGTGCCAGCTCACCGGGTGGCCAGCCCCAGCATTTT; CDR3aa: CASSPGGQPQHF; j_gene: TRBJ1-5; d_gene: NA; abundance: many; v_gene: TRBV18
CDR3nt: TGTGCCACCAGTGAAGGACTAGCGGGGAGTGAAGAGACCCAGTACTTC; CDR3aa: CATSEGLAGSEETQYF; j_gene: TRBJ2-5; d_gene: TRBD2; abundance: many; v_gene: TRBV24-1
CDR3nt: TGTGCCAGCGGCGAGGGGGTCCTTAACACTGAAGCTTTCTTT; CDR3aa: CASGEGVLNTEAFF; j_gene: TRBJ1-1; d_gene: NA; abundance: many; v_gene: TRBV2
CDR3nt: TGCAGCGTTGAAAACTCCACAGATACGCAGTATTTT; CDR3aa: CSVENSTDTQYF; j_gene: TRBJ2-3; d_gene: NA; abundance: NA; v_gene: TRBV29-1
CDR3nt: TGTGCCAGCAGCCAAGCAGGGGGAAAAGATACGCAGTATTTT; CDR3aa: CASSQAGGKDTQYF; j_gene: TRBJ2-3; d_gene: TRBD1; abundance: many; v_gene: TRBV12-3/TRBV12-4
CDR3nt: TGCGCCAGCCGGCCGGGGACCTCAAGCTCCTACAATGAGCAGTTCTTC; CDR3aa: CASRPGTSSSYNEQFF; j_gene: TRBJ2-1; d_gene: NA; abundance: many; v_gene: TRBV4-1
CDR3nt: TGTGCCAGCCGAGGAGACCCTCCAGAAGATACGCAGTATTTT; CDR3aa: CASRGDPPEDTQYF; j_gene: TRBJ2-3; d_gene: NA; abundance: few; v_gene: TRBV18
CDR3nt: TGTGCCAGCTCAGCAACAGAAAACACTGAAGCTTTCTTT; CDR3aa: CASSATENTEAFF; j_gene: TRBJ1-1; d_gene: NA; abundance: NA; v_gene: TRBV18
CDR3nt: TGCGCCAGCAGCCCCATGGCATGGCCGAAACAGTCGGAGACCCAGTACTTC; CDR3aa: CASSPMAWPKQSETQYF; j_gene: TRBJ2-5; d_gene: NA; abundance: many; v_gene: TRBV4-1
CDR3nt: TGTGCCAGCAGCATTGCGGGGTCCGCTTTCGAGCAGTACTTC; CDR3aa: CASSIAGSAFEQYF; j_gene: TRBJ2-7; d_gene: NA; abundance: many; v_gene: TRBV5-6
CDR3nt: TGCAGTGCTAGAGGGGACGGGGGTACAGATACGCAGTATTTT; CDR3aa: CSARGDGGTDTQYF; j_gene: TRBJ2-3; d_gene: NA; abundance: many; v_gene: TRBV20-1
CDR3nt: TGTGCCAGCAGCCCTGGACAGGTTGGGGCAAACGAGCAGTACTTC; CDR3aa: CASSPGQVGANEQYF; j_gene: TRBJ2-7; d_gene: TRBD1; abundance: many; v_gene: TRBV12-3/TRBV12-4
CDR3nt: TGTGCCAGCAGCCTACTGGTCACTGAAGCTTTCTTT; CDR3aa: CASSLLVTEAFF; j_gene: TRBJ1-1; d_gene: NA; abundance: NA; v_gene: TRBV7-3
CDR3nt: TGTGCCAGCACCATAACGGGCACCGGGGAGCTGTTTTTT; CDR3aa: CASTITGTGELFF; j_gene: TRBJ2-2; d_gene: NA; abundance: NA; v_gene: TRBV12-3/TRBV12-4
CDR3nt: TGCAGCGTTGACAGGGGGCAGACTAGCTACACCTTC; CDR3aa: CSVDRGQTSYTF; j_gene: TRBJ1-2; d_gene: TRBD1; abundance: many; v_gene: TRBV29-1
CDR3nt: TGCAGCGTTGTAGTCGCTCTCAATCAGCCCCAGCATTTT; CDR3aa: CSVVVALNQPQHF; j_gene: TRBJ1-5; d_gene: NA; abundance: many; v_gene: TRBV29-1
CDR3nt: TGCGCCAGCAGCTTAAGCGGGGGGCAGTCGAACACTGAAGCTTTCTTT; CDR3aa: CASSLSGGQSNTEAFF; j_gene: TRBJ1-1; d_gene: NA; abundance: many; v_gene: TRBV5-1
CDR3nt: TGCAGCGCTACGACAGGCCCCATGAACACTGAAGCTTTCTTT; CDR3aa: CSATTGPMNTEAFF; j_gene: TRBJ1-1; d_gene: NA; abundance: many; v_gene: TRBV29-1
CDR3nt: TGTGCCAGCGGGACAGCTGGAAACACCATATATTTT; CDR3aa: CASGTAGNTIYF; j_gene: TRBJ1-3; d_gene: TRBD1; abundance: many; v_gene: TRBV27
CDR3nt: TGTGCCAGCAGCTTAGTTTTAGCGGGGGGGCAGACCCAGTACTTC; CDR3aa: CASSLVLAGGQTQYF; j_gene: TRBJ2-5; d_gene: TRBD2; abundance: many; v_gene: TRBV7-6